Below, 18 T cell receptor beta chains from the same sample are listed, as sequenced in a study of blood T cell repertoires in COVID-19 (dated by TCRdb to the early 2020s). The method was the immunoSEQ multiplex PCR assay. TCRdb took this table from immuneACCESS and kept in-frame rearrangements with V and J called. Such tables lack part of the clones; where checked against another copy, unresolved V genes explain under half of the gap, and the rest is unexplained. Here the sample has approximately 260,000 clones; about 88% occur a single time. The ten most abundant clones make up roughly 5% of the sample. The sequencing sample was made of peripheral blood. These receptor sequences come from a woman aged 40 to 50 who had recovered from COVID-19.

The CDR3 reads CASSLAGTSRYEQYV. The CDR3 nucleotides are TGTGCCAGCAGCTTGGCCGGGACAAGCCGCTACGAGCAGTACGTC. The chain has TRBV5-6 and TRBJ2-7; weak D call: TRBD1 (6 bases). The CDR3 contains 15 residues. Germline V lookup: CDR1 SGHDT, CDR2 YYEEEE. Trimming removed 0 bases from V and 3 bases from J, with 13 bases in between.

The chain recombines TRBV19 with TRBJ2-3, with D uncertain. Germline CDR1 LNHDA, CDR2 SQIVND (reference sequence). V was cut by 5 bases and J by 0 bases, with 6 bases left in between. The CDR3 has 13 amino acids. CDR3 protein: CASSVTSTDTQYF. The CDR3 DNA is TGTGCCAGTAGTGTCACTAGCACAGATACGCAGTATTTT.

The V call is TRBV3-1 (or the pseudogene TRBV3-2), the J call TRBJ2-5; unclear D gene. This CDR3 comprises 15 residues. Per germline, CDR1 LGHDT and CDR2 YNNKEL (reference sequence). Trimming took off 1 base at V and 0 bases at J, with 9 bases between the two ends. CDR3 coding DNA: TGTGCCAGCAGCCAAGTTTGGGCATACCAAGAGACCCAGTACTTC. Translation: CASSQVWAYQETQYF.

The J gene is TRBJ2-1, the V gene TRBV6-5; D may be TRBD1 (6 bases). The CDR3 has 13 residues. The germline V and J ends were trimmed by 2 bases and 4 bases, with 6 bases remaining between them. CDR1 and CDR2 from the germline V gene are MNHEY and SVGAGI. The CDR3 loop reads CASSYQGYNEQFF. Written as DNA, the CDR3 is TGTGCCAGCAGTTACCAGGGGTACAATGAGCAGTTCTTC.

V is TRBV28 and J is TRBJ2-2; tentative D call: TRBD1 (5 bases). This CDR3 is 12 amino acids long. The germline CDR1 and CDR2 sequences are MDHEN and SYDVKM. Deletions cut 7 bases from V and 5 bases from J, with 8 bases between. CDR3 loop: CASTSGTGELFF. CDR3 nucleotides: TGTGCCAGCACTTCAGGGACCGGGGAGCTGTTTTTT.

The chain joins TRBV19 to TRBJ1-2; a weak D match, TRBD1 (6 bases). The CDR3 contains 16 residues. V was clipped by 6 bases and J by 7 bases, with 24 bases between them. Germline-derived CDR1 and CDR2 are LNHDA and SQIVND (reference sequence). In nucleotides, the CDR3 is TGTGCCAGTAGCTTGCCTCAGGGGTACCCCGTAGGTGGCTACACCTTC. Translating it yields CASSLPQGYPVGGYTF.

The chain joins TRBV2 to TRBJ2-3; TRBD2 might be the D (5 bases). Germline CDR1 is SNHLY and CDR2 is FYNNEI. V shed 8 bases and J shed 7 bases, with 13 bases lying between them. This CDR3 comprises 12 residues. The CDR3 nucleotides read TGTGCCAGCCCTACGGAGGCGAATACGCAGTATTTT. Its protein product is CASPTEANTQYF.

The table lists this clone with a count of one. The chain couples TRBV10-3 to TRBJ2-5, with 8 nucleotides matching TRBD2. V lost 5 bases to trimming and J lost 1 base; unmatched junction nucleotides: 3. Germline V gene sequence: CDR1 ENHRY, CDR2 SYGVKD. The CDR3 loop spans 14 amino acids. Here the CDR3 DNA reads TGTGCCATCAGTCCGGGGGGGCCCCAAGAGACCCAGTACTTC. Its protein is CAISPGGPQETQYF.

The rearrangement links TRBV10-2 to TRBJ1-1, with D possibly being TRBD1 (5 bases). There are 13 residues in the CDR3. Germline V gives CDR1 WSHSY, CDR2 SAAADI. V was cut by 3 bases and J by 5 bases, with 10 bases left in between. CDR3 protein: CASSELAGTEAFF. CDR3 DNA sequence: TGCGCCAGCAGTGAATTAGCAGGGACTGAAGCTTTCTTT.

This clone was picked up one time. This chain joins TRBV29-1 and TRBJ2-5; TRBD2 agrees at 10 bases. V trimming: 7 bases; J trimming: 3 bases; junction bases outside the gene matches: 5. This CDR3 has 13 residues. Looked up from germline, CDR1 is SQVTM and CDR2 is ANQGSEA. The CDR3 here is CSALAGGKETQYF. In DNA form, the CDR3 reads TGCAGCGCTTTAGCGGGGGGCAAAGAGACCCAGTACTTC.

V gene TRBV10-1 combines with J gene TRBJ1-6, with a possible D match to TRBD1 (6 bases). The V end was cut by 2 bases, the J end by 8 bases, with 10 bases between. The CDR3 spans 14 residues. The germline CDR1 and CDR2 sequences are WNHNN and SYGVQD (reference sequence). The chain's CDR3 is CASSEDRTDSPLHF. The CDR3 nucleotides are TGCGCCAGCAGTGAGGACAGGACGGATTCACCCCTCCACTTT.

This clone was counted a single time. CDR3 protein: CAWSVIGVEAFF. The CDR3 nucleotides read TGTGCCTGGAGTGTAATAGGGGTTGAAGCTTTCTTT. The chain couples TRBV30 to TRBJ1-1; a weak D match, TRBD1 (5 bases). The CDR3 runs to 12 residues. Germline V gene lookup returns CDR1 GTSNPN and CDR2 SVGIG (reference sequence). Trimming took 0 bases from V and 7 from J, leaving 9 bases between them.

The rearrangement joins TRBV11-3 to TRBJ2-3; 8 nucleotides agree with TRBD2. Trimming removed 3 bases from V and 2 bases from J; junction bases left unmatched: 7. CDR1 is SGHNT and CDR2 is YENEEA in the germline V gene. The CDR3 sequence is 16 residues long. CDR3 sequence (DNA): TGTGCCAGCAGCTTTCCGGCGGGACTAGACACAGATACGCAGTATTTT. Translating it yields CASSFPAGLDTDTQYF.

The chain combines TRBV7-3 with TRBJ1-1; 10 bases agree with TRBD1. Germline loops: CDR1 SGHTA, CDR2 FQGTGA. The CDR3 sequence is 16 residues long. The V and J ends lost 5 bases and 3 bases, in that order; junction bases with no gene match: 9. In nucleotides, the CDR3 is TGTGCCAGCAGCCCCTCCTGGACAGGGGGGGACACTGAAGCTTTCTTT. Protein sequence: CASSPSWTGGDTEAFF.

This chain links TRBV5-1 with TRBJ2-1, with D possibly TRBD1 on 6 matching bases. The CDR3 consists of 11 residues. Between the trimmed V and J ends, which lost 10 bases and 7 bases, there was a span of 12 bases. Per the germline V gene, CDR1 is SGHRS and CDR2 is YFSETQ. The CDR3 DNA follows: TGCGCCGAGGGGGTGGGGAATGAGCAGTTCTTC. Its translation: CAEGVGNEQFF.

J is TRBJ2-2 and V is TRBV28; D gene uncertain. This CDR3 is 14 amino acids long. Germline CDR1 is MDHEN and CDR2 is SYDVKM. The V end was cut by 1 base, the J end by 2 bases, with 5 bases between. CDR3 sequence reads: CASSLSVNTGELFF. The CDR3, as DNA: TGTGCCAGCAGTTTATCGGTCAACACCGGGGAGCTGTTTTTT.

The chain combines TRBV29-1 with TRBJ2-2; D remains unclear. The CDR3 contains 14 residues. V lost 3 bases and J 2 bases, leaving 10 bases between the germline ends. Looked up from germline, CDR1 is SQVTM and CDR2 is ANQGSEA. The CDR3 loop is CSVELTPNTGELFF. CDR3 nucleotide sequence: TGCAGCGTTGAGCTGACACCAAACACCGGGGAGCTGTTTTTT.

The CDR3 sequence: CASSLGSGKETQYF. The DNA of the CDR3 is TGCGCCAGCAGCTTAGGATCAGGGAAAGAGACCCAGTACTTC. The V call is TRBV5-1, the J call TRBJ2-5, with D tentatively TRBD1 (5 bases). The ends were cut back, 2 bases at V and 3 bases at J, with 11 bases in the middle. This CDR3 is built from 14 residues. The germline CDR1 and CDR2 sequences are SGHRS and YFSETQ.